Sequencing of this T cell receptor (beta chain) was carried out in a study of T cell responses to AZD1222 COVID-19 vaccine. Across the study: Pooling of second doses given at about 4 or about 12 weeks was done.

TCRdb keeps only in-frame clones here, not all; method: immunoSEQ multiplex PCR. Of tens of thousands of clones in the sample, roughly 89% were seen once. Overall study results and limits: Reportedly, nearly half of unique spike TCRs recognized epitopes outside B.1.351/B.1.1.7 mutations.

Germline CDR1 and CDR2: MNHEY and SVGAGI. V lost 9 bases, J lost 2 bases, and 17 bases lay in between. The CDR3 runs to 14 residues. In regard to this clone: Antigen specificity is unknown.

The source of this sequence is an adult in good health. Sample: peripheral blood, taken on day 0 of AZD1222 vaccination. The V gene is TRBV6-5, the J gene TRBJ2-7, with D perhaps given as TRBD1 or TRBD2 (5 bases each). Here the CDR3 DNA reads TGTGCCAGTAACCGACCGGGGCCACCCTACGAGCAGTACTTC. It is translated as CASNRPGPPYEQYF.